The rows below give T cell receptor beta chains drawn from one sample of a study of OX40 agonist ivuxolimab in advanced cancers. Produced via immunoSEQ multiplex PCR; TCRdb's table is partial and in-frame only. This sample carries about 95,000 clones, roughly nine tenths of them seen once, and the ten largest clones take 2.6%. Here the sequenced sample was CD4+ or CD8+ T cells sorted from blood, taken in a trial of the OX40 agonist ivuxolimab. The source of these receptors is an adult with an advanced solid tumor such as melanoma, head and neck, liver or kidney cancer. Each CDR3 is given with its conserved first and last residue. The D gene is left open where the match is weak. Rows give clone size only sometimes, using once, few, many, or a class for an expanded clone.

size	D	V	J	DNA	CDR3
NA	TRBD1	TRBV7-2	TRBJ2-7	TGTGCCAGCAGCTATCCCGGGACAGGGGTCCACGAGCAGTACTTC	CASSYPGTGVHEQYF
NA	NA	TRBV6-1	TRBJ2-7	TGTGCCAGCACCGCCGCCGGTGGAGGAACCTACGAGCAGTACTTC	CASTAAGGGTYEQYF
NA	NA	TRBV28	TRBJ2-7	TGTGCCAGCTCCTATGGTTCCTACGAGCAGTACTTC	CASSYGSYEQYF
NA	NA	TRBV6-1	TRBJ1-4	TGTGCCAGCAGTCGGACTGTCCCAGCGGGTGAAAAACTGTTTTTT	CASSRTVPAGEKLFF
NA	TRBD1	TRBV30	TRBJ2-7	TGTGCTTCGGGACAGAACTACGAGCAGTACTTC	CASGQNYEQYF
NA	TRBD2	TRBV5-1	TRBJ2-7	TGCGCCAGCAGCTTGGATGGTCTAGCGGGAATGGGCGAGCAGTACTTC	CASSLDGLAGMGEQYF
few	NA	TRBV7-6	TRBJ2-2	TGTGCCAGCACCCTCCGGACGGGGGCCGGGGAGCTGTTTTTT	CASTLRTGAGELFF
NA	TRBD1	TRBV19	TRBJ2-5	TGTGCCAGTAGTAAGGGACAGGTTCAAGAGACCCAGTACTTC	CASSKGQVQETQYF
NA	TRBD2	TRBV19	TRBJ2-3	TGTGCCAGTAGGCGGGGCGGGAGTCGACCAGATACGCAGTATTTT	CASRRGGSRPDTQYF
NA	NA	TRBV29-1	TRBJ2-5	TGCAGCGTTGACGGCACCAGGATCCAAGAGACCCAGTACTTC	CSVDGTRIQETQYF
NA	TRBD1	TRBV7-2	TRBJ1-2	TGTGCCAGCAGCTCCTGGACAGGGGAGTACGGCTACACCTTC	CASSSWTGEYGYTF
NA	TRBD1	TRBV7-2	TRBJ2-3	TGTGCCAGCAGCTTAGAACAGGGGGCAACAGATACGCAGTATTTT	CASSLEQGATDTQYF
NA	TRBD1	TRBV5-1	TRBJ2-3	TGCGCCAGCAGCCAGGACAGGGGGAGAGATACGCAGTATTTT	CASSQDRGRDTQYF
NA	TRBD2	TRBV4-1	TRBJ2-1	TGCGCCAGCAGCCAAGGCAGGGAGGGGAGCTCCTACAATGAGCAGTTCTTC	CASSQGREGSSYNEQFF
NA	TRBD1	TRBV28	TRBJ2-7	TGTGCCAGCAGGTCGGGACAGGGAGGGTCCTACGAGCAGTACTTC	CASRSGQGGSYEQYF
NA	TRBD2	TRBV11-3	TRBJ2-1	TGTGCCAGCAGCTTCTTAGCGGGTGCCTACAATGAGCAGTTCTTC	CASSFLAGAYNEQFF
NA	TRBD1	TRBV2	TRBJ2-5	TGTGCCAGCAGTGATAGGACAGGAGGAGAGACCCAGTACTTC	CASSDRTGGETQYF
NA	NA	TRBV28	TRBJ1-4	TGTGCCACTACAAGACAGGTTACTAATGAAAAACTGTTTTTT	CATTRQVTNEKLFF
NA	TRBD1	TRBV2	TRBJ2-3	TGTGCCAGCAGGACGGACAGGGGCACAGATACGCAGTATTTT	CASRTDRGTDTQYF
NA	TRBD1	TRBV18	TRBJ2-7	TGTGCCAGCTCACCTTCACTACCCCGGACAGGGGGTTACGAGCAGTACTTC	CASSPSLPRTGGYEQYF
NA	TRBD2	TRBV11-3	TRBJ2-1	TGTGCCAGCAGCTCTATGGGGACTAGCGGACGGGGGGAGCAGTTCTTC	CASSSMGTSGRGEQFF
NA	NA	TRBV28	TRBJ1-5	TGTGCCAGCAAGGCAGGGTACAATCAGCCCCAGCATTTT	CASKAGYNQPQHF
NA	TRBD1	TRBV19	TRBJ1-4	TGTGCCAGTAGTATGGGACAGGGGGGTGAAAAACTGTTTTTT	CASSMGQGGEKLFF
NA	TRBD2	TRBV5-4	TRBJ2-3	TGTGCCAGCAGCTCGGGACTAGCAGTCACAGATACGCAGTATTTT	CASSSGLAVTDTQYF
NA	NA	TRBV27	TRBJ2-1	TGTGCCAGCAGTTTAACTTTGGGGGCGGTTTTTGTTGAGCAGTTCTTC	CASSLTLGAVFVEQFF
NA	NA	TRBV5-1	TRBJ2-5	TGCGCCAGCAAAACCGTTCGGGTAGGGCAAGAGACCCAGTACTTC	CASKTVRVGQETQYF
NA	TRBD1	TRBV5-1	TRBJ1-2	TGCGCCAGCAGCTTGGGACAGGGTACTAACTATGGCTACACCTTC	CASSLGQGTNYGYTF
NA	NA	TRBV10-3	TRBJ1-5	TGTGCCATCAGTGAGTCTGGGGGCGGCAATCAGCCCCAGCATTTT	CAISESGGGNQPQHF
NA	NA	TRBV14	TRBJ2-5	TGTGCCAGCAGCCAGCAAGAGACCCAGTACTTC	CASSQQETQYF
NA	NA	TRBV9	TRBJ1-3	TGTGCCAGCAGCGTAGGGGAGGGGGGCTTACTGGGAAAGGAGGGCACCATATATTTT	CASSVGEGGLLGKEGTIYF
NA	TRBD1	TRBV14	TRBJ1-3	TGTGCCAGCAGCTCTCAGACAGGGGGCTCTGGAAACACCATATATTTT	CASSSQTGGSGNTIYF
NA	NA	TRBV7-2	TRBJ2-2	TGTGCCAGCAGCTTAGGGGGGATGGCGGCGAACACCGGGGAGCTGTTTTTT	CASSLGGMAANTGELFF
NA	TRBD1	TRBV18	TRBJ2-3	TGTGCCAGCTCACCACCTACAGGGGGCGGGACAGATACGCAGTATTTT	CASSPPTGGGTDTQYF
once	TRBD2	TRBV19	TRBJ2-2	TGTGCCACCCGGACTAGCGGAGACACCGGGGAGCTGTTTTTT	CATRTSGDTGELFF
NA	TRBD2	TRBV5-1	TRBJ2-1	TGCGCCAGCAGCTTAGCCGGGACTAGGGTATATGAGCAGTTCTTC	CASSLAGTRVYEQFF
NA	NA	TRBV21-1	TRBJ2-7	TGTGCCAGCAGCAAAGAAGGGGCGGAGCACGAGCAGTACTTC	CASSKEGAEHEQYF
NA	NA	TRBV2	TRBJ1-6	TGTGCCAGCAGTCACAGCAATTCACCCCTCCACTTT	CASSHSNSPLHF
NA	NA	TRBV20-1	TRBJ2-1	TGCAGTGCTAGAGACTACGAGCAGTTCTTC	CSARDYEQFF
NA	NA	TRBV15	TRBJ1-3	TGTGCCACCAGCAGGGCTCGCGGGTCAGAGGACACCATATATTTT	CATSRARGSEDTIYF
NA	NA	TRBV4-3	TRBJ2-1	TGCGCCAGCAGCCAAGAAAGCACTTTGGGGACACTTGAGCAGTTCTTC	CASSQESTLGTLEQFF
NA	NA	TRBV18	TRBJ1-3	TGTGCCAGCTCACCGTTAAGCCGCTCTGGAAACACCATATATTTT	CASSPLSRSGNTIYF
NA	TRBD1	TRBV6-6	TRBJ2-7	TGTGCCAGCAGCCTAGACAGGGGGTACGAGCAGTACTTC	CASSLDRGYEQYF
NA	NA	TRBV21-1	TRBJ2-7	TGTGCCAGCAGCAAAGTCGGCAGATATCACGAGCAGTACTTC	CASSKVGRYHEQYF
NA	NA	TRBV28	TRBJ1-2	TGTGCCAGCAGGGGGTTGGGTGGCTACACCTTC	CASRGLGGYTF
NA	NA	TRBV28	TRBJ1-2	TGTGCCAGCAGTTCAATCTCGGGCTACACCTTC	CASSSISGYTF
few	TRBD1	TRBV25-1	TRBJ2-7	TGTGCCAGCAATGGACAGGGCGCCGAGCAGTACTTC	CASNGQGAEQYF
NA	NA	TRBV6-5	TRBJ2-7	TGTGCCAGCAGTTACATACCCCAACGCGAGCAGTACTTC	CASSYIPQREQYF
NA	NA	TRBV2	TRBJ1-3	TGTGCCAGGACAAGTCGGCACTCTGGAAACACCATATATTTT	CARTSRHSGNTIYF
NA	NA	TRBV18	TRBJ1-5	TGTGCCAGCTCACCAGGGGCAATCAATCAGCCCCAGCATTTT	CASSPGAINQPQHF
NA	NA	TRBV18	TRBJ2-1	TGTGCCAGCTCACCATTGGGAGCGACGTCGGATGAGCAGTTCTTC	CASSPLGATSDEQFF